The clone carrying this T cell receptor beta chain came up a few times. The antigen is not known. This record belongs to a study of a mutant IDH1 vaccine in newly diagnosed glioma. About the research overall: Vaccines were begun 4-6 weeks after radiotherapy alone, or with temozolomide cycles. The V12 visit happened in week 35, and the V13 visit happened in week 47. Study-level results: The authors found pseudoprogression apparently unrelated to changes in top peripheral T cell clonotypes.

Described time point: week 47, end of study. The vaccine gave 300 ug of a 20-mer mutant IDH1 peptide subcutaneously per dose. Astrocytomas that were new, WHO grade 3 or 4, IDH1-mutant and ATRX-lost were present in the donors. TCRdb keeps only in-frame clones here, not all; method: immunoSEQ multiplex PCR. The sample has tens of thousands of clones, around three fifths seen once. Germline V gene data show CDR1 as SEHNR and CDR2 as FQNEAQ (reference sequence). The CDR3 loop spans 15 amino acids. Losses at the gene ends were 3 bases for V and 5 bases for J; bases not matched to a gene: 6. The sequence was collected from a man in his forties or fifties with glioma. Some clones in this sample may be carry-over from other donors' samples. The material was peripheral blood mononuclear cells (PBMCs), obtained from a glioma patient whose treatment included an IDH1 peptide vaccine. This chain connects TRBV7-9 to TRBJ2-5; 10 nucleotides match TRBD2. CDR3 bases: TGTGCCAGCAGCTTCTTGGGAGCGGGGGGGGAGACCCAGTACTTC. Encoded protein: CASSFLGAGGETQYF.